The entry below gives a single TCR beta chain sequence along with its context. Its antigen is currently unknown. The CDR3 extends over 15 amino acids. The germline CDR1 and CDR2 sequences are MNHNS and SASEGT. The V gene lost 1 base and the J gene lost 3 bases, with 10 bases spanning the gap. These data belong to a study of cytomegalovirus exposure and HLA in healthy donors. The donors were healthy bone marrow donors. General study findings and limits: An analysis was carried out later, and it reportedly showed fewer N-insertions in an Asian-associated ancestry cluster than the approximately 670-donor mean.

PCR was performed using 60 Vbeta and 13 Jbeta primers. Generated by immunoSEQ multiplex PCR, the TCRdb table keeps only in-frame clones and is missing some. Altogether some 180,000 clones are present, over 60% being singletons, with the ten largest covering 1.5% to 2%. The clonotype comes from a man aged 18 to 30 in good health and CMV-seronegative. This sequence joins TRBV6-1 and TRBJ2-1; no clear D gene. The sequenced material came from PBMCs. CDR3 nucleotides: TGTGCCAGCAGTGAAGGGGCCGGTTACTACAATGAGCAGTTCTTC. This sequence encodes CASSEGAGYYNEQFF.